Below, 30 T cell receptor beta chains from the same sample are listed, as sequenced in a study of identical twins (dated by TCRdb to the mid-2010s). Library prep was done by 5' RACE. The run used an Illumina HiSeq 2000. Using fastp trimming at Q25 and MiXCR clonotype assembly, TCRdb reanalyzed the public sequencing data and kept in-frame beta chains. Rows with one shared CDR3 protein collapse into an entry with the most common genes and DNA. This sample has roughly 490,000 distinct CDR3 sequences in its table, and roughly an eighth of those were observed once. In total, the top ten clones hold around 0.98% of the sample. These data also featured in a second study, about yellow fever vaccine responses in identical twins.

Sequencing was performed on CD4+ T cells sorted from blood. Receptors originate from a woman under 30 in good health.

In this sample, this clonotype turned up a few times. This chain connects TRBV18 to TRBJ2-7; 7 positions match TRBD1. Per germline, CDR1 KGHSH and CDR2 LQKENI. V was pared by 1 base and J by 7 bases, with 7 bases of the junction left unmatched. This CDR3 has 14 amino acids. CDR3 residues: CASSPRDSRKEQYF. In DNA, the CDR3 is TGTGCCAGCTCACCACGGGACAGTCGTAAAGAGCAGTACTTC.

Ten or more counts support this clonotype. The chain carries TRBV12-3 or TRBV12-4 and TRBJ1-2, with D hard to call. The CDR3 loop spans 16 amino acids. V shed 4 bases and J shed 4 bases, with 19 bases lying between them. DNA of the CDR3: TGTGCCAGCAGTTCAACAGTGGGATGGTCGGGCTATGGCTACACCTTC. Translated: CASSSTVGWSGYGYTF.

This clonotype was detected only a few times. J is TRBJ2-1 and V is TRBV6-2 or TRBV6-3; no reliable D call. Germline loops: CDR1 MNHEY, CDR2 SVGEGT. Trimming took off 2 bases at V and 4 bases at J, with 15 bases between the two ends. The CDR3 extends over 16 amino acids. CDR3 region: CASSYEMKGLYNEQFF. Written as DNA, the CDR3 is TGTGCCAGCAGTTACGAAATGAAGGGTCTGTACAATGAGCAGTTCTTC.

This clonotype was detected ten times or more. The chain links TRBV5-1 to TRBJ2-1; 11 positions agree with TRBD2. The CDR3 is 14 residues long. The V segment lost 7 bases and the J segment 2 bases; nucleotides outside the gene matches: 2. Germline-derived CDR1 and CDR2 are SGHRS and YFSETQ. CDR3 amino acids: CASFSGGAYNEQFF. The CDR3 DNA reads TGCGCCAGCTTTAGCGGGGGGGCCTACAATGAGCAGTTCTTC.

This clonotype was seen at least ten times. The CDR3 here is CASSLVQGTEAFF. CDR3 nucleotide sequence: TGTGCCAGCAGTTTAGTCCAGGGCACTGAAGCTTTCTTT. V is TRBV12-3 or TRBV12-4 and J is TRBJ1-1, with D perhaps matching TRBD1 (5 bases). V was pared by 1 base and J by 4 bases, with 7 bases between. The CDR3 extends over 13 amino acids.

This clonotype was seen only a few times. This rearrangement joins TRBV6-1 to TRBJ2-2; TRBD1 matches 8 bases. The germline V gene encodes CDR1 MNHNS and CDR2 SASEGT. The CDR3 length is 14 residues. V trimming: 6 bases; J trimming: 7 bases; junction bases outside the gene matches: 7. DNA of the CDR3: TGTGCCAGCAGCTGGACAGGGAACGGCGGGGAGCTGTTTTTT. Its protein product is CASSWTGNGGELFF.

This chain connects TRBV10-3 to TRBJ2-1, with 9 positions matching TRBD1. This CDR3 is built from 13 residues. Germline V gives CDR1 ENHRY, CDR2 SYGVKD. The junction had 8 bases not matched to a gene; V was cut back by 9 bases and J by 8 bases. CDR3 residues: CAIATGGGDEQFF. The CDR3 DNA is TGTGCCATTGCGACAGGGGGGGGAGATGAGCAGTTCTTC.

The chain is built from TRBV19 and TRBJ2-7, with 9 positions matching TRBD1. V lost 9 bases and J lost 5; bases outside the gene matches: 20. CDR1 and CDR2 (germline): LNHDA, SQIVND (reference sequence). The CDR3 spans 17 residues. The CDR3 DNA sequence: TGTGCCAGCGTAGGGCGTGAGCCGGGACAGGGTATAGACGAGCAGTACTTC. Its translation is CASVGREPGQGIDEQYF.

The chain uses TRBV15 and TRBJ2-7; D possibly corresponds to TRBD2 (5 bases). The CDR3 contains 16 residues. Between the trimmed V and J ends, which lost 2 bases and 5 bases, there was a span of 19 bases. Germline values: CDR1 LNHNV, CDR2 YYDKDF (reference sequence). This chain's CDR3 is CATSRIIGSGGHEQYF. The CDR3 nucleotides read TGTGCCACCAGCAGAATAATTGGTTCCGGCGGGCACGAGCAGTACTTC.

The chain is built from TRBV30 and TRBJ2-4; TRBD2 is a possible D gene (5 bases). CDR1 and CDR2 (germline): GTSNPN, SVGIG (reference sequence). This CDR3 comprises 12 residues. V was clipped by 3 bases and J by 9 bases, with 12 bases between them. This CDR3 is CAWSADRGIQYF. Written as DNA, the CDR3 is TGTGCCTGGAGCGCAGACCGGGGCATTCAGTACTTC.

Only a few counts were recorded for this clonotype. V and J are TRBV27 and TRBJ2-3; TRBD2 agrees at 8 bases. This CDR3 has 17 residues. The trim removed 3 bases at V and 4 bases at J, leaving 12 bases unmatched. Germline CDR1 MNHEY, CDR2 SMNVEV (reference sequence). CDR3: CASSFPVLGREPDTQYF. CDR3 bases: TGTGCCAGCAGTTTTCCGGTTCTCGGGAGGGAACCAGATACGCAGTATTTT.

This clonotype was observed at least ten times. The V call is TRBV15, the J call TRBJ1-2; perhaps TRBD1 as D (5 bases). The CDR3 runs to 13 residues. The germline V gene encodes CDR1 LNHNV and CDR2 YYDKDF (reference sequence). Trimming removed 0 bases at V and 4 bases at J, with 6 bases between. The chain's CDR3 is CATSRDGTYGYTF. CDR3 coding DNA: TGTGCCACCAGCAGAGATGGGACCTATGGCTACACCTTC. Using reference TRBV15 and TRBJ1-2 for the parts outside the CDR3, the full variable domain is DAMVIQNPRYQVTQFGKPVTLSCSQTLNHNVMYWYQQKSSQAPKLLFHYYDKDFNNEADTPDNFQSRRPNTSFCFLDIRSPGLGDTAMYLCATSRDGTYGYTFGSGTRLTVV.

The chain joins TRBV5-5 to TRBJ2-7; 10 nucleotides line up with TRBD2. Germline V gives CDR1 SGHKS, CDR2 YYEKEE (reference sequence). The CDR3 length is 15 residues. Trimming took 3 bases from V and 2 from J; bases not matched to a gene: 5. CDR3 coding DNA: TGTGCCAGCAGCTGGACTAGCGGAGTTGCCTACGAGCAGTACTTC. It yields the protein CASSWTSGVAYEQYF. Full variable domain (outside the CDR3, taken from reference TRBV5-5 and TRBJ2-7): DAGVTQSPTHLIKTRGQQVTLRCSPISGHKSVSWYQQVLGQGPQFIFQYYEKEERGRGNFPDRFSARQFPNYSSELNVNALLLGDSALYLCASSWTSGVAYEQYFGPGTRLTVT.

V gene TRBV24-1 combines with J gene TRBJ2-2; a possible D gene is TRBD1 (7 bases). Germline V gives CDR1 KGHDR, CDR2 SFDVKD. The V and J ends lost 7 bases and 0 bases respectively, with 14 bases between them. The CDR3 covers 16 residues. In DNA form, the CDR3 reads TGTGCCACCAGACGCGGGACAGTTACGAACACCGGGGAGCTGTTTTTT. Amino acid sequence: CATRRGTVTNTGELFF.

The V gene is TRBV20-1, the J gene TRBJ2-1, with 16 bases matching TRBD2. J was trimmed by 8 bases and V by 5 bases; bases with no gene match: 9. Looked up from germline, CDR1 is DFQATT and CDR2 is SNEGSKA (reference sequence). The CDR3 spans 16 residues. The CDR3 reads CSAGGLAGGPRDEQFF. The CDR3 nucleotides are TGCAGTGCTGGGGGACTAGCGGGAGGGCCTAGGGATGAGCAGTTCTTC.

V is TRBV5-1 and J is TRBJ1-3, with D possibly being TRBD1 (5 bases). V was cut by 0 bases and J by 0 bases, with 22 bases left in between. Per germline, CDR1 SGHRS and CDR2 YFSETQ. The CDR3 sequence is 20 residues long. CDR3 sequence: CASSLVQGSFRTGSGNTIYF. Written as DNA, the CDR3 is TGCGCCAGCAGCTTGGTTCAGGGATCTTTCCGTACCGGCTCTGGAAACACCATATATTTT.

This clonotype came up many times. The V call is TRBV5-6, the J call TRBJ2-3; 10 bases line up with TRBD2. Germline V gives CDR1 SGHDT, CDR2 YYEEEE. The length of the CDR3 is 15 residues. Germline trimming cut 4 bases from V and 4 bases from J; bases unmatched to any gene: 6. CDR3 coding DNA: TGTGCCAGCAGCAGACGGACTAGCGGCGCAGATACGCAGTATTTT. The encoded protein is CASSRRTSGADTQYF.

CDR3 nucleotides: TGTGCCAGCAGCCCTCTAGCCGGGACAACCGGCTACACCTTC. Protein: CASSPLAGTTGYTF. This rearrangement joins TRBV7-9 to TRBJ1-2; perhaps TRBD1 as D (6 bases). Trimming removed 5 bases at V and 8 bases at J, with 18 bases between. Germline loops: CDR1 SEHNR, CDR2 FQNEAQ (reference sequence). The CDR3 covers 14 residues.

The rearrangement uses TRBV20-1 and TRBJ2-5, with D unresolved. The CDR3 loop spans 11 amino acids. With 3 bases removed from V and 5 bases from J, the gap between germline ends came to 7 bases. CDR1 and CDR2 (germline): DFQATT, SNEGSKA (reference sequence). CDR3 protein: CSASWWETQYF. The CDR3 bases are TGCAGTGCTAGTTGGTGGGAGACCCAGTACTTC.

This clonotype has a handful of counts. The genes are TRBV6-2 or TRBV6-3 and TRBJ2-1; no firm D call. This CDR3 region has 11 residues. V dropped 5 bases and J dropped 7 bases, with 6 bases sitting between them. Germline assignment: CDR1 MNHEY and CDR2 SVGEGT. CDR3 residues: CASSVKNEQFF. The CDR3 coding sequence is TGTGCCAGCAGTGTCAAAAATGAGCAGTTCTTC.

V gene TRBV30 combines with J gene TRBJ2-2; 9 bases line up with TRBD2. Per germline, CDR1 GTSNPN and CDR2 SVGIG (reference sequence). The CDR3 loop spans 16 amino acids. The V and J ends lost 4 bases and 7 bases, in that order; junction bases with no gene match: 13. CDR3 residues: CAWKPRAGGPGGELFF. The DNA of the CDR3 is TGTGCCTGGAAACCAAGGGCGGGAGGGCCCGGCGGGGAGCTGTTTTTT.

This clonotype occurred a few times. This rearrangement joins TRBV30 to TRBJ2-7, with unresolved D. The CDR3 totals 12 residues. The V gene's germline CDR1 is GTSNPN and CDR2 SVGIG (reference sequence). With 0 bases removed from V and 4 bases from J, the gap between germline ends came to 7 bases. CDR3: CAWSVSTYEQYF. The CDR3 DNA sequence: TGTGCCTGGAGTGTATCAACTTACGAGCAGTACTTC. Looking up the rest from reference TRBV30 and TRBJ2-7 gives the full variable domain: SQTIHQWPATLVQPVGSPLSLECTVEGTSNPNLYWYRQAAGRGLQLLFYSVGIGQISSEVPQNLSASRPQDRQFILSSKKLLLSDSGFYLCAWSVSTYEQYFGPGTRLTVT.

This sequence joins TRBV7-9 and TRBJ2-4; the match to TRBD2 covers 7 bases. Germline V gene data show CDR1 as SEHNR and CDR2 as FQNEAQ (reference sequence). CDR3 length: 13 residues. Trimming removed 2 bases from V and 8 bases from J; junction bases left unmatched: 3. CDR3 in DNA: TGTGCCAGCAGCTTACCGGGACTATACATTCAGTACTTC. Protein sequence: CASSLPGLYIQYF.

This clonotype was seen a handful of times. This rearrangement joins TRBV19 to TRBJ2-7; no clear D gene. V lost 3 bases to trimming and J lost 2 bases, with 8 bases between them. Germline CDR1 LNHDA, CDR2 SQIVND (reference sequence). This CDR3 is built from 13 residues. CDR3 sequence: CASSIAGAYEQYF. CDR3 in DNA: TGTGCCAGTAGTATCGCAGGAGCCTACGAGCAGTACTTC.

This clonotype was observed a handful of times. This chain links TRBV6-6 with TRBJ2-3; D perhaps matches TRBD2 (5 bases). The V gene's germline CDR1 is MNHNY and CDR2 SVGAGI (reference sequence). V lost 6 bases and J 6 bases, leaving 10 bases between the germline ends. The CDR3 extends over 12 amino acids. DNA of the CDR3: TGTGCCAGCAGCGGGTGGGAGGATACGCAGTATTTT. Translating it yields CASSGWEDTQYF.

This clonotype has a handful of counts. The rearrangement uses TRBV7-8 and TRBJ2-3; TRBD1 agrees at 8 bases. V gave up 5 bases and J gave up 4 bases; unmatched junction bases: 5. The germline CDR1 and CDR2 sequences are SGHVS and FQNEAQ. This CDR3 comprises 14 residues. The CDR3 coding sequence is TGTGCCAGCAGCATTGGACAGGGTGCAGATACGCAGTATTTT. Translation: CASSIGQGADTQYF. Full variable domain (outside the CDR3, taken from reference TRBV7-8 and TRBJ2-3): GAGVSQSPRYKVAKRGQDVALRCDPISGHVSLFWYQQALGQGPEFLTYFQNEAQLDKSGLPSDRFFAERPEGSVSTLKIQRTQQEDSAVYLCASSIGQGADTQYFGPGTRLTVL.

This clonotype was recorded at least ten times. Mismatch with germline at one junction end may stem from a read error. This chain uses TRBV5-1 with TRBJ2-3; D gene ambiguous. Germline V lookup: CDR1 SGHRS, CDR2 YFSETQ. CDR3 length equals 13 residues. CDR3: CASSLDLTDTQYF. The CDR3 DNA sequence: TGTGCCAGCAGCTTAGATCTCACAGATACGCAGTATTTT. The full variable domain, completed using reference TRBV5-1 and TRBJ2-3, is KAGVTQTPRYLIKTRGQQVTLSCSPISGHRSVSWYQQTPGQGLQFLFEYFSETQRNKGNFPGRFSGRQFSNSRSEMNVSTLELGDSALYLCASSLDLTDTQYFGPGTRLTVL.

The chain joins TRBV12-3 or TRBV12-4 to TRBJ1-6; D uncertain. The CDR3 contains 15 residues. V lost 1 base to trimming and J lost 6 bases, with 10 bases between them. The CDR3 DNA is TGTGCCAGCAGTTTAGGCACCAGCGGTAATTCACCCCTCCACTTT. Residues: CASSLGTSGNSPLHF.

The chain combines TRBV28 with TRBJ2-2; 10 bases are a match to TRBD1. The CDR3 is 15 residues long. Germline CDR1 reads MDHEN; CDR2 reads SYDVKM. V lost 3 bases to trimming and J lost 7 bases; unmatched junction nucleotides: 5. CDR3 in amino acids: CASSLGGQGDGELFF. The CDR3 nucleotides read TGTGCCAGCAGTTTGGGAGGACAGGGGGACGGGGAGCTGTTTTTT.

The chain links TRBV20-1 to TRBJ1-1; no firm D call. V lost 6 bases to trimming and J lost 2 bases, with 7 bases between them. This CDR3 has 11 residues. Germline values: CDR1 DFQATT, CDR2 SNEGSKA (reference sequence). CDR3 in DNA: TGCAGTGCCTTCGAAAACACTGAAGCTTTCTTT. Its protein is CSAFENTEAFF.